Below, 32 T cell receptor beta chains from the same sample are listed, as sequenced in a study of identical twins. TCRdb passed the 5' RACE reads through MiXCR, listing each CDR3 protein once. Of about 470,000 distinct CDR3 sequences listed, about 24% were seen once; the top ten hold just under 3%. Another study also made use of these data, one on T cells expressing NK-cell markers.

Sample: CD4+ T cells sorted from blood. The receptors were sampled from a woman aged 18-29 years in good health.

The gene calls are TRBV11-2 and TRBJ2-1; 7 bases line up with TRBD2. This CDR3 has 18 amino acids. J was trimmed by 5 bases and V by 2 bases; bases with no gene match: 15. Per the germline V gene, CDR1 is SGHAT and CDR2 is FQNNGV. The CDR3 region has the DNA TGTGCCAGCAGCTTAAGGCCCGGGCGGTCGGCGGGAGACAATGAGCAGTTCTTC. It yields the protein CASSLRPGRSAGDNEQFF.

DNA of the CDR3: TGCGCCAGCAGCCAAGGGGACAGCGAGCGGGACGAGCAGTACTTC. It encodes CASSQGDSERDEQYF. V is TRBV4-3 and J is TRBJ2-7; the D gene is possibly TRBD1 (7 bases). CDR3 length: 15 residues. The germline gives CDR1 LGHNA, CDR2 YSLEER. Trimming took off 1 base at V and 5 bases at J, with 15 bases between the two ends.

This clonotype was observed many times. The V and J genes are TRBV5-1 and TRBJ1-5, with 7 nucleotides matching TRBD1. The CDR3 spans 15 residues. Germline assignment: CDR1 SGHRS and CDR2 YFSETQ. Germline trimming cut 1 base from V and 3 bases from J; bases unmatched to any gene: 4. CDR3 residues: CASSLSGTANQPQHF. For the CDR3, the DNA is TGCGCCAGCAGCTTGTCGGGGACAGCCAATCAGCCCCAGCATTTT.

This clonotype was counted only a few times. The chain is built from TRBV5-1 and TRBJ2-2, with D uncertain. V was trimmed by 5 bases and J by 4 bases, leaving 9 bases between them. CDR3 length equals 13 residues. Germline V lookup: CDR1 SGHRS, CDR2 YFSETQ. CDR3 region: CASSQDTTGELFF. Here the CDR3 DNA reads TGCGCCAGCAGTCAAGACACCACCGGGGAGCTGTTTTTT.

The V call is TRBV20-1, the J call TRBJ2-1; no clear D. Trimming cost V 3 bases and J 0 bases, with 9 bases left between them. CDR3 size: 14 residues. Germline CDR1 is DFQATT and CDR2 is SNEGSKA (reference sequence). The CDR3 nucleotides are TGCAGTGCTAGGGGGAAGAGCTCCTACAATGAGCAGTTCTTC. This encodes CSARGKSSYNEQFF.

The chain couples TRBV20-1 to TRBJ1-2; TRBD1 agrees at 9 bases. The CDR3 loop spans 14 amino acids. Germline V gives CDR1 DFQATT, CDR2 SNEGSKA (reference sequence). With V trimmed by 0 bases and J by 8 bases, 7 bases remained unmatched. CDR3 sequence: CSARDPQGARGYTF. CDR3 bases: TGCAGTGCTAGAGACCCACAGGGGGCGCGGGGCTACACCTTC.

This CDR3 is CASSLPDTEAFF. CDR3 in DNA: TGTGCCAGCAGTTTGCCGGACACTGAAGCTTTCTTT. The chain links TRBV6-6 to TRBJ1-1; D not resolved. CDR1 is MNHNY and CDR2 is SVGAGI in the germline V gene (reference sequence). The CDR3 extends over 12 amino acids. Trimming left V 4 bases short and J 3 bases short, with 6 bases between.

The V and J genes are TRBV20-1 and TRBJ2-1; D call uncertain. The CDR3 spans 15 residues. Germline lookup yields CDR1 DFQATT and CDR2 SNEGSKA (reference sequence). Deletions cut 5 bases from V and 4 bases from J, with 18 bases between. Written as DNA, the CDR3 is TGCAGTGCTTTTCAGGCCCGATCGAGTTACAATGAGCAGTTCTTC. It is translated as CSAFQARSSYNEQFF.

The chain uses TRBV2 and TRBJ2-1, with D perhaps TRBD1 or TRBD2 (5 bases each). The V end lost 0 bases, the J end lost 7 bases, and 16 bases lay between the germline ends. The CDR3 is made up of 16 amino acids. Looked up from germline, CDR1 is SNHLY and CDR2 is FYNNEI. DNA of the CDR3: TGTGCCAGCAGTGAAGCTCCAGGGACCCTTGGGAATGAGCAGTTCTTC. Translation gives CASSEAPGTLGNEQFF.

This clonotype was counted between two and nine times. J is TRBJ1-1 and V is TRBV5-1; D is unclear. V was shortened by 1 base and J by 7 bases, with 8 bases between the two germline ends. The CDR3 has 12 residues. Germline V lookup: CDR1 SGHRS, CDR2 YFSETQ. This chain's CDR3 is CASSLILGEAFF. The CDR3 DNA sequence: TGCGCCAGCAGCTTGATCCTTGGTGAAGCTTTCTTT. Complete variable domain (other parts from reference TRBV5-1 and TRBJ1-1): KAGVTQTPRYLIKTRGQQVTLSCSPISGHRSVSWYQQTPGQGLQFLFEYFSETQRNKGNFPGRFSGRQFSNSRSEMNVSTLELGDSALYLCASSLILGEAFFGQGTRLTVV.

In its sample, this clonotype was seen a few times. The rearrangement uses TRBV7-2 and TRBJ2-2, with 12 bases lining up with TRBD2. CDR3 length equals 15 residues. Germline trimming cut 7 bases from V and 6 bases from J; bases unmatched to any gene: 6. Germline CDR1 and CDR2: SGHTA and FQGNSA. For the CDR3, the DNA is TGTGCCAGCAACCCGGGACTAGCGGGTTCCGGGGAGCTGTTTTTT. It translates to CASNPGLAGSGELFF. The variable domain in full, completed from reference TRBV7-2 and TRBJ2-2, reads GAGVSQSPSNKVTEKGKDVELRCDPISGHTALYWYRQSLGQGLEFLIYFQGNSAPDKSGLPSDRFSAERTGGSVSTLTIQRTQQEDSAVYLCASNPGLAGSGELFFGEGSRLTVL.

In this sample, this clonotype turned up a few times. CDR3 sequence: CASSLSRERHTGELFF. The CDR3 region has the DNA TGTGCCAGCAGCTTAAGTCGGGAGCGACACACCGGGGAGCTGTTTTTT. The chain links TRBV7-9 to TRBJ2-2; D perhaps matches TRBD2 (6 bases). V shed 2 bases and J shed 3 bases, with 13 bases lying between them. Germline-derived CDR1 and CDR2 are SEHNR and FQNEAQ (reference sequence). This CDR3 spans 16 amino acids.

Only a few counts were recorded for this clonotype. V is TRBV12-3 or TRBV12-4 and J is TRBJ2-7; perhaps TRBD1 as D (6 bases). Trimming shortened V by 5 bases and J by 6 bases, and 20 bases separated the two germline ends. There are 15 residues in the CDR3. CDR3 coding DNA: TGTGCCAGCAGTCCCGCCGGGACATTTCTAATCGAGCAGTACTTC. This gives the protein CASSPAGTFLIEQYF.

This rearrangement joins TRBV11-2 to TRBJ1-3; the D is unclear. This CDR3 has 15 amino acids. Germline values: CDR1 SGHAT, CDR2 FQNNGV. V was shortened by 4 bases and J by 1 base, with 11 bases between the two germline ends. The CDR3 region has the DNA TGTGCCAGCAGCTCTTTTCTCCCTTCTGGAAACACCATATATTTT. Protein product: CASSSFLPSGNTIYF.

There are a few counts of this clonotype. The chain joins TRBV5-1 to TRBJ2-1; TRBD1 aligns across 8 bases. The CDR3 length is 14 residues. Germline V CDR1 and CDR2: SGHRS, YFSETQ. After removal of 2 bases from V and 6 bases from J, the junction contained 4 bases not matched to a gene. The CDR3 nucleotides read TGCGCCAGCAGCTTAACCGGGACAGGCAATGAGCAGTTCTTC. Its translation is CASSLTGTGNEQFF. Filled out from reference TRBV5-1 and TRBJ2-1, the complete variable domain reads KAGVTQTPRYLIKTRGQQVTLSCSPISGHRSVSWYQQTPGQGLQFLFEYFSETQRNKGNFPGRFSGRQFSNSRSEMNVSTLELGDSALYLCASSLTGTGNEQFFGPGTRLTVL.

This clonotype has just a few counts. This chain connects TRBV3-1 to TRBJ2-6; maybe TRBD2 (5 bases). Looked up from germline, CDR1 is LGHDT and CDR2 is YNNKEL (reference sequence). CDR3 length: 19 residues. The V gene lost 0 bases and the J gene lost 2 bases, with 17 bases spanning the gap. CDR3 residues: CASSQEGFSGLPGANVLTF. CDR3 sequence (DNA): TGTGCCAGCAGCCAAGAAGGATTTTCGGGGTTGCCTGGGGCCAACGTCCTGACTTTC.

The chain links TRBV28 to TRBJ1-2; D gene ambiguous. V was pared by 3 bases and J by 4 bases, with 9 bases between. This CDR3 has 13 residues. Germline CDR1 is MDHEN and CDR2 is SYDVKM. CDR3 loop: CASSLPETYGYTF. The CDR3 bases are TGTGCCAGCAGTTTGCCAGAGACCTATGGCTACACCTTC.

This clonotype was counted many times. This sequence joins TRBV12-3 or TRBV12-4 and TRBJ1-2; D is ambiguous. Deletions cut 1 base from V and 6 bases from J, with 12 bases between. CDR3 size: 14 residues. This CDR3 is CASSLVSGGDGYTF. CDR3 nucleotides: TGTGCCAGCAGTTTAGTGTCCGGCGGTGATGGCTACACCTTC.

This clonotype has a handful of counts. This chain connects TRBV6-1 to TRBJ2-3, with D perhaps TRBD1 (6 bases). This CDR3 is built from 15 residues. Germline V gene lookup returns CDR1 MNHNS and CDR2 SASEGT. The V and J ends lost 6 bases and 4 bases respectively, with 17 bases between them. This chain's CDR3 is CASRPPGHGADTQYF. CDR3 nucleotides: TGTGCCAGCAGACCCCCGGGACACGGTGCAGATACGCAGTATTTT.

This clonotype showed up just a few times. The chain combines TRBV29-1 with TRBJ1-1; D remains ambiguous. CDR1 is SQVTM and CDR2 is ANQGSEA in the germline V gene. Trimming pared 7 bases from V and 5 bases from J, leaving 14 bases between. The CDR3 consists of 12 residues. CDR3 in amino acids: CSAGIRGTEAFF. In nucleotides, the CDR3 is TGCAGCGCTGGGATCCGTGGAACTGAAGCTTTCTTT.

CDR3 sequence (DNA): TGCAGCGTTGTAGACTATAGCACAGATACGCAGTATTTT. Translation: CSVVDYSTDTQYF. The chain recombines TRBV29-1 with TRBJ2-3, with D possibly being TRBD2 (5 bases). This CDR3 comprises 13 residues. V was clipped by 4 bases and J by 0 bases, with 8 bases between them. Germline CDR1 is SQVTM and CDR2 is ANQGSEA.

This clonotype was found a few times. The genes are TRBV27 and TRBJ2-4; 7 bases map to TRBD1. Germline CDR1 MNHEY, CDR2 SMNVEV (reference sequence). This CDR3 is 21 amino acids long. The V segment lost 5 bases and the J segment 0 bases; nucleotides outside the gene matches: 22. For the CDR3, the DNA is TGTGCCAGCAGTCCCCTTTCCCTGACAGGGAAAATTAGACAAGCCAAAAACATTCAGTACTTC. Its translation is CASSPLSLTGKIRQAKNIQYF.

This clonotype has only a few counts. This chain connects TRBV29-1 to TRBJ2-7; the match to TRBD1 covers 9 bases. After removal of 5 bases from V and 6 bases from J, the junction contained 8 bases not matched to a gene. The germline CDR1 and CDR2 sequences are SQVTM and ANQGSEA. The CDR3 runs to 13 residues. The CDR3 reads CSVNRDRAGEQYF. The CDR3 DNA is TGCAGCGTTAACCGGGACAGGGCGGGCGAGCAGTACTTC.

A few counts support this clonotype. The chain links TRBV11-2 to TRBJ2-1; possible D gene TRBD2, 5 bases. CDR3 length equals 15 residues. Germline CDR1 is SGHAT and CDR2 is FQNNGV. Trimming took 6 bases from V and 8 from J, leaving 20 bases between them. The CDR3 sequence: CASRGLSGPRDEQFF. The DNA for the CDR3 is TGTGCCAGCAGAGGCCTAAGCGGCCCAAGGGATGAGCAGTTCTTC.

This clonotype occurred a few times. V gene TRBV20-1 combines with J gene TRBJ2-1; 8 nucleotides line up with TRBD2. The CDR3 is made up of 13 amino acids. Germline CDR1 is DFQATT and CDR2 is SNEGSKA (reference sequence). With V trimmed by 3 bases and J by 2 bases, 0 bases remained unmatched. The CDR3 spells CSASGRAYNEQFF. CDR3 coding DNA: TGCAGTGCTAGCGGGAGGGCCTACAATGAGCAGTTCTTC.

This clonotype has just a few counts. The genes are TRBV3-1 and TRBJ2-1; D ambiguous. CDR1 is LGHDT, CDR2 YNNKEL, per germline (reference sequence). The CDR3 has 12 amino acids. The V gene lost 0 bases and the J gene lost 7 bases, with 4 bases spanning the gap. The CDR3 DNA reads as TGTGCCAGCAGCCAAGATGGAAATGAGCAGTTCTTC. Amino acids: CASSQDGNEQFF.

The chain uses TRBV7-2 and TRBJ1-5; a possible D gene is TRBD1 (5 bases). Deletions cut 6 bases from V and 0 bases from J, with 18 bases between. The CDR3 spans 17 residues. CDR1 and CDR2 from the germline V gene are SGHTA and FQGNSA. The DNA for the CDR3 is TGTGCCAGCAGGCTGGACGGTTGGGGGTATAGCAATCAGCCCCAGCATTTT. Translation gives CASRLDGWGYSNQPQHF.

This clonotype was picked up a small number of times. The V call is TRBV11-2, the J call TRBJ2-2, with 7 bases aligning to TRBD2. Germline V gene sequence: CDR1 SGHAT, CDR2 FQNNGV. With 6 bases clipped from V and 0 bases from J, the junction kept 4 bases outside the gene matches. The CDR3 has 15 amino acids. The DNA for the CDR3 is TGTGCCAGCAGTCGAGCGGGGTCGAACACCGGGGAGCTGTTTTTT. This translates into CASSRAGSNTGELFF.

The chain recombines TRBV12-3 or TRBV12-4 with TRBJ1-5, with 8 bases lining up with TRBD1. Losses at the gene ends were 5 bases for V and 6 bases for J; bases not matched to a gene: 3. CDR3 length: 13 residues. CDR3 bases: TGTGCCAGCAGTCGGACAGGGACTCAGCCCCAGCATTTT. Translated: CASSRTGTQPQHF.

This clonotype has more than one count but fewer than ten. The chain joins TRBV5-1 to TRBJ2-3, with 7 bases identical to TRBD2. This CDR3 region has 15 residues. The V and J ends lost 2 bases and 6 bases, in that order; junction bases with no gene match: 9. The germline gives CDR1 SGHRS, CDR2 YFSETQ. The CDR3 DNA follows: TGCGCCAGCAGCTTAGTGCGAGCGGGACTGGATACGCAGTATTTT. The encoded protein is CASSLVRAGLDTQYF. Supplemented by reference TRBV5-1 and TRBJ2-3, the full variable domain reads KAGVTQTPRYLIKTRGQQVTLSCSPISGHRSVSWYQQTPGQGLQFLFEYFSETQRNKGNFPGRFSGRQFSNSRSEMNVSTLELGDSALYLCASSLVRAGLDTQYFGPGTRLTVL.

The genes are TRBV6-2 or TRBV6-3 and TRBJ1-2, with a tentative D call TRBD1 (5 bases). The CDR3 spans 14 residues. Trimming took off 0 bases at V and 4 bases at J, with 9 bases between the two ends. Germline V gene lookup returns CDR1 MNHEY and CDR2 SVGEGT. The CDR3 DNA is TGTGCCAGCAGTTACTCCCGACAGAGCTATGGCTACACCTTC. Protein: CASSYSRQSYGYTF.

J is TRBJ2-1 and V is TRBV16; D may be TRBD1 (5 bases). The V end lost 8 bases, the J end lost 4 bases, and 15 bases lay between the germline ends. Germline loops: CDR1 KGHSY, CDR2 FQNENV. CDR3 length: 14 residues. The CDR3 here is CASAGNPQYNEQFF. CDR3 sequence (DNA): TGTGCCAGCGCAGGGAACCCCCAGTACAATGAGCAGTTCTTC.